The 15 T cell receptor beta chains below were found in one sample sequenced in a study of untreated major depressive disorder. Data came from immunoSEQ multiplex PCR; TCRdb stores just in-frame clones and leaves some out. The sample lists more than 20,000 clones; roughly 91% were seen once. The sequencing sample was made of CD4+ T cells from PBMCs. These receptors came from a man aged 25 to 45 in good health.

The chain employs TRBV29-1 and TRBJ2-1; maybe TRBD2 (5 bases). Trimming left V 7 bases short and J 12 bases short, with 16 bases between. Germline V gives CDR1 SQVTM, CDR2 ANQGSEA. The CDR3 sequence is 11 residues long. The chain's CDR3 is CSGKDGIGQFF. CDR3 bases: TGCAGCGGCAAGGACGGGATAGGGCAGTTCTTC.

The CDR3 sequence: CASSPPDRGQETQYF. CDR3 nucleotide sequence: TGTGCCAGCTCACCACCTGACAGGGGGCAAGAGACCCAGTACTTC. The V and J genes are TRBV18 and TRBJ2-5, with 9 bases fitting TRBD1. This CDR3 is built from 15 residues. V shed 0 bases, J shed 2 bases, and the junction held 1 base outside the gene matches. Germline V gene sequence: CDR1 KGHSH, CDR2 LQKENI.

Only one count was recorded for this clone. The rearrangement joins TRBV28 to TRBJ2-7; 8 bases align to TRBD2. CDR1 and CDR2 (germline): MDHEN, SYDVKM. The CDR3 is made up of 15 amino acids. The CDR3 is CASTPNPPGLGGPRV. The CDR3 bases are TGTGCCAGCACACCGAACCCACCGGGACTAGGCGGCCCCAGGGTC.

The chain carries TRBV19 and TRBJ1-5; a weak D match, TRBD1 (5 bases). The CDR3 covers 20 residues. Germline CDR1 is LNHDA and CDR2 is SQIVND (reference sequence). V was trimmed by 1 base and J by 11 bases, leaving 33 bases between them. The CDR3: CASSIGPGRSVGRSVGAQHF. The CDR3 nucleotides are TGTGCCAGTAGTATAGGGCCAGGGAGGTCGGTCGGTAGGTCGGTAGGAGCCCAGCATTTT.

The rearrangement joins TRBV15 to TRBJ1-5; a possible D gene is TRBD1 (6 bases). CDR3 length: 15 amino acids. CDR1 and CDR2 (germline): LNHNV, YYDKDF (reference sequence). Trimming pared 0 bases from V and 5 bases from J, leaving 11 bases between. The chain's CDR3 is CATSREGGLDQPQHF. CDR3 DNA: TGTGCCACCAGCAGAGAGGGGGGGCTCGATCAGCCCCAGCATTTT.

This chain links TRBV7-2 with TRBJ1-2; D may be TRBD1 (5 bases). Trimming stripped 5 bases from V and 2 bases from J, with 15 bases between. Germline V gives CDR1 SGHTA, CDR2 FQGNSA. The CDR3 totals 15 residues. The chain's CDR3 is CASSPGTSRNYGYTF. In DNA, the CDR3 is TGTGCCAGCAGCCCTGGGACCTCCCGAAACTATGGCTACACCTTC. Complete variable domain (other parts from reference TRBV7-2 and TRBJ1-2): GAGVSQSPSNKVTEKGKDVELRCDPISGHTALYWYRQSLGQGLEFLIYFQGNSAPDKSGLPSDRFSAERTGGSVSTLTIQRTQQEDSAVYLCASSPGTSRNYGYTFGSGTRLTVV.

The rearrangement links TRBV6-5 to TRBJ2-4; TRBD2 agrees at 8 bases. V dropped 7 bases and J dropped 7; count of bases not matched to a gene: 12. Germline lookup yields CDR1 MNHEY and CDR2 SVGAGI. The CDR3 spans 15 residues. The CDR3 coding sequence is TGTGCCAGCACCCTGTCCAGCGGGAGCGGCAACATTCAGTACTTC. Amino acids: CASTLSSGSGNIQYF.

This chain joins TRBV27 and TRBJ2-2; 7 bases are a match to TRBD2. With V trimmed by 5 bases and J by 2 bases, 5 bases remained unmatched. Germline V gene lookup returns CDR1 MNHEY and CDR2 SMNVEV (reference sequence). The CDR3 is 15 amino acids. The CDR3 coding sequence is TGTGCCAGCAGTCGTTCTAGCGGTAACACCGGGGAGCTGTTTTTT. This gives the protein CASSRSSGNTGELFF.

J is TRBJ1-5 and V is TRBV19, with D perhaps matching TRBD1 (5 bases). Germline values: CDR1 LNHDA, CDR2 SQIVND (reference sequence). V was clipped by 0 bases and J by 0 bases, with 9 bases between them. The CDR3 length is 16 residues. The CDR3 region is CASSIEGLNSNQPQHF. Here the CDR3 DNA reads TGTGCCAGTAGTATAGAGGGGCTGAATAGCAATCAGCCCCAGCATTTT. Full variable domain (missing parts from reference TRBV19 and TRBJ1-5): DGGITQSPKYLFRKEGQNVTLSCEQNLNHDAMYWYRQDPGQGLRLIYYSQIVNDFQKGDIAEGYSVSREKKESFPLTVTSAQKNPTAFYLCASSIEGLNSNQPQHFGDGTRLSIL.

The rearrangement joins TRBV29-1 to TRBJ2-7, with D possibly TRBD2 on 6 matching bases. The CDR3 runs 13 residues. V dropped 4 bases and J dropped 2 bases, with 12 bases sitting between them. The germline CDR1 and CDR2 sequences are SQVTM and ANQGSEA. CDR3 in DNA: TGCAGCGTTGTAAGCTGGACTACCTACGAGCAGTACTTC. Protein sequence: CSVVSWTTYEQYF.

The V gene is TRBV5-1, the J gene TRBJ1-1; 7 nucleotides match TRBD1. The CDR3 runs 16 residues. J was trimmed by 3 bases and V by 4 bases; bases with no gene match: 12. CDR1 and CDR2 (germline): SGHRS, YFSETQ. The CDR3 sequence is CASSRRGQSGDTEAFF. The CDR3 DNA reads as TGCGCCAGCAGCCGGCGGGGACAGTCAGGAGACACTGAAGCTTTCTTT.

This chain connects TRBV7-2 to TRBJ1-4; 7 bases fit TRBD1. The CDR3 has 14 amino acids. Germline V CDR1 and CDR2: SGHTA, FQGNSA. J lost 4 bases, V lost 7 bases, and 6 bases had no gene match. The CDR3 nucleotides read TGTGCCAGCAACAGGGGTCACGTTAATGAAAAACTGTTTTTT. Protein product: CASNRGHVNEKLFF.

The chain recombines TRBV4-1 with TRBJ2-7, with D perhaps TRBD2 (5 bases). Trimming left V 1 base short and J 5 bases short, with 24 bases between. This CDR3 contains 18 residues. Germline loops: CDR1 MGHRA, CDR2 YSYEKL. The DNA for the CDR3 is TGCGCCAGCAGCCAAGGTTACGCGTTTGGGAGAATATCGAACGAGCAGTACTTC. Its protein product is CASSQGYAFGRISNEQYF.

This chain uses TRBV4-1 with TRBJ2-1; the D gene is possibly TRBD1 (6 bases). The V end lost 3 bases, the J end lost 14 bases, and 17 bases lay between the germline ends. CDR3 length: 13 amino acids. In germline, CDR1 is MGHRA, CDR2 YSYEKL. The CDR3 DNA is TGCGCCAGCAGCCAGGCTGCCGGGACATACGAGTTCTTC. This codes for CASSQAAGTYEFF.

The CDR3 nucleotides read TGTGCCAGCAAAGCCGGCGGGAACACTGAAGCTTTCTTT. Its translation is CASKAGGNTEAFF. This chain uses TRBV2 with TRBJ1-1; D is unclear. Deletions cut 7 bases from V and 1 base from J, with 10 bases between. Germline lookup yields CDR1 SNHLY and CDR2 FYNNEI. CDR3 length equals 13 residues.